These 3 T cell receptor beta chains share one sample of origin, sequenced in a study of T cells in localized non-small cell lung cancer. Libraries were prepared by immunoSEQ multiplex PCR; TCRdb keeps only in-frame clonotypes and omits some of them. Among under 2,000 clones listed, approximately 33% were seen once. Sample: lung tumor tissue, taken before any cancer treatment. The receptors come from a male donor aged 60 or over with stage III squamous cell lung carcinoma.

This clone came up a few times. The rearrangement uses TRBV30 and TRBJ1-6; no clear D gene. Looked up from germline, CDR1 is GTSNPN and CDR2 is SVGIG (reference sequence). The germline V and J ends were trimmed by 2 bases and 0 bases, with 11 bases remaining between them. The CDR3 loop spans 16 amino acids. The CDR3 reads CAWSFEPSSYNSPLHF. DNA for the CDR3: TGTGCCTGGAGTTTTGAGCCGAGCTCCTATAATTCACCCCTCCACTTT.

This chain links TRBV18 with TRBJ2-2; 9 bases map to TRBD1. The CDR3 is 16 residues long. V lost 6 bases to trimming and J lost 2 bases; unmatched junction nucleotides: 7. Per the germline V gene, CDR1 is KGHSH and CDR2 is LQKENI. The CDR3: CASSQPGQGNTGELFF. For the CDR3, the DNA is TGTGCCAGCTCCCAACCGGGACAGGGAAACACCGGGGAGCTGTTTTTT.

V and J are TRBV28 and TRBJ1-2, with D unclear. The CDR3 totals 17 residues. Germline-derived CDR1 and CDR2 are MDHEN and SYDVKM. Deletions cut 2 bases from V and 5 bases from J, with 21 bases between. CDR3 bases: TGTGCCAGCAGTTTAAGGAGGGTGGGCGGAGCTCATTATGGCTACACCTTC. Amino acids: CASSLRRVGGAHYGYTF.